This T cell receptor (beta chain) was documented in a study of blood T cell repertoires in COVID-19. Study background: The United States, Italy and Spain provided the acute and convalescent COVID-19 samples.

Profiled with immunoSEQ multiplex PCR; TCRdb holds only in-frame clones, not every one. The table shows 300,000 to 350,000 clones, with 80% to 90% occurring only once. Participants had their cohort set by participant-reported clinical history. The clonotype originates from a man aged 30 to 39 who had recovered from COVID-19. Specimen: PBMCs or T cells enriched from blood (not recorded which).

CDR3 in DNA: TGTGCCAGCAGTTTATCTACCGGAGCGAGGTTATACAATGAGCAGTTCTTC. This gives the protein CASSLSTGARLYNEQFF. The chain links TRBV27 to TRBJ2-1; no reliable D call. Germline V gives CDR1 MNHEY, CDR2 SMNVEV (reference sequence). The V end was cut by 0 bases, the J end by 4 bases, with 16 bases between. There are 17 residues in the CDR3.